This T cell receptor (beta chain) was identified in a study of cytomegalovirus exposure and HLA in healthy donors. This cohort consisted of healthy bone marrow donors. The study sampled nominally healthy donors, though unrecorded immune exposures were likely. Germline values: CDR1 SGDLS, CDR2 YYNGEE. Trimming shortened V by 3 bases and J by 0 bases, and 16 bases separated the two germline ends. This CDR3 is built from 18 residues. It was with 60 Vbeta and 13 Jbeta primers that the PCR ran. Repertoires were generated with immunoSEQ multiplex PCR, while TCRdb's copy carries only in-frame clones and drops some. The table records 95,000 to 150,000 clones, about three quarters of them present only once. This clone has a single count.

The origin of this receptor is a woman in her fifties or sixties in good health and CMV-seropositive. Sequencing was performed on PBMCs. V usage is TRBV9 and J usage is TRBJ2-6; a weak D match, TRBD1 (6 bases). The DNA for the CDR3 is TGTGCCAGCAGCGGAAACAGGGTTCACAGCTCTGGGGCCAACGTCCTGACTTTC. It specifies CASSGNRVHSSGANVLTF. Drawing the rest from reference TRBV9 and TRBJ2-6, the complete variable domain is DSGVTQTPKHLITATGQRVTLRCSPRSGDLSVYWYQQSLDQGLQFLIQYYNGEERAKGNILERFSAQQFPDLHSELNLSSLELGDSALYFCASSGNRVHSSGANVLTFGAGSRLTVL.